This TCR beta chain was sequenced in a study of vaccination and CD4 T cells after COVID-19. This sample's treatment: approximately 9-day PBMC culture with coronavirus spike peptide pools or control peptides (ViraFEST assay). Worth noting for this clonotype: Its target is unknown.

CDR1 is MNHEY, CDR2 SVGAGI, per germline. Trimming removed 0 bases at V and 9 bases at J, with 21 bases between. The CDR3 length is 18 residues. The Oncomine TCR Beta short-read assay sequenced DNA from cultured CD4+ T cells. TCRdb fed the PCR reads into MiXCR, producing one record per CDR3 protein. In the table there are over 10,000 distinct CDR3 sequences, about 79% of which are singletons. The TCR comes from a human donor who had recovered from COVID-19. The chain recombines TRBV6-5 with TRBJ1-6; D gene unclear. Sequencing used CD4+ T cells from blood, cultured in vitro. CDR3 amino acids: CASSYSGSVVGRGSPLHF. Written as DNA, the CDR3 is TGTGCCAGCAGTTACTCGGGTTCGGTGGTGGGCCGGGGTTCACCCCTCCACTTT.